This T cell receptor (beta chain) was captured by sequencing in a study of shared clonotypes between healthy human individuals. The study, taken as a whole, reports: Limited genetic and exposure-history diversity came from having few donors. With several donors compared, 4% to 5.5% of naive CD4 clonotypes were shared.

The naive CD8 fraction comprised CD45RO-negative cells positively selected for CCR7 and excluded terminally differentiated effector memory CD45RA+ cells. Germline V gene lookup returns CDR1 SGDLS and CDR2 YYNGEE. Termini included, the CDR3 measures 15 amino acids. A remark on this clone: What it binds is unknown. The DNA is left out, because the CDR3 cannot be placed on it with certainty; the CDR3 is given as TCRdb lists it.

For each subset, genomic DNA was distributed in equal portions over several immunoSEQ plates. Here immunoSEQ multiplex PCR was the method, and the copy in TCRdb shows in-frame clones only, minus some. The sample lists around 2,000,000 clones, about 94% seen once, with 1% to 1.5% in the top ten. This sequence joins TRBV9 and TRBJ2-3; TRBD2, the D gene given by the table, was not confirmed from the DNA. This clonotype was obtained from a man between 18 and 35 years old in good health. The sample comprised naive CD8+ T cells sorted from blood. CDR3 protein: CASSVVGMGAGVLYF.